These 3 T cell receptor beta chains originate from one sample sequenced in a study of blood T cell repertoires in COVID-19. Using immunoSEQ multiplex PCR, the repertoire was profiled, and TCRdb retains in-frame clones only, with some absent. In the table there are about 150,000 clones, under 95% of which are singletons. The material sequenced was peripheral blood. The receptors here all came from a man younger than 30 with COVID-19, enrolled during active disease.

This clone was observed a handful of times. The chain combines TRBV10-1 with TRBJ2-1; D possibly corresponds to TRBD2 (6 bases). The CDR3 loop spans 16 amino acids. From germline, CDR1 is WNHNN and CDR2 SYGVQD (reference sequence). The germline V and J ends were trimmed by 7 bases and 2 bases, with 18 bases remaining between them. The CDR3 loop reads CASTLTRPGPYNEQFF. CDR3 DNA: TGCGCCAGCACCCTGACTAGACCAGGGCCCTACAATGAGCAGTTCTTC.

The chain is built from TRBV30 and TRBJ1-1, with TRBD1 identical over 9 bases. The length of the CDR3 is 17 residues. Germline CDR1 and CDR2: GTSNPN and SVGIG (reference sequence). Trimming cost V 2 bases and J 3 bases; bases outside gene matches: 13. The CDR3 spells CAWSLQGAERLDTEAFF. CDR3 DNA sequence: TGTGCCTGGAGTCTACAGGGGGCTGAAAGATTGGACACTGAAGCTTTCTTT.

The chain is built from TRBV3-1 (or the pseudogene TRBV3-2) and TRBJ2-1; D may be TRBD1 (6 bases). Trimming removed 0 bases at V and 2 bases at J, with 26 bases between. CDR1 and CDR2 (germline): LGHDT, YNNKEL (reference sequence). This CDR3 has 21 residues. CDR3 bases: TGTGCCAGCAGCCAAGACCTACAGGGTGTCCGCGACCCGGAACCCTACAATGAGCAGTTCTTC. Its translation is CASSQDLQGVRDPEPYNEQFF.